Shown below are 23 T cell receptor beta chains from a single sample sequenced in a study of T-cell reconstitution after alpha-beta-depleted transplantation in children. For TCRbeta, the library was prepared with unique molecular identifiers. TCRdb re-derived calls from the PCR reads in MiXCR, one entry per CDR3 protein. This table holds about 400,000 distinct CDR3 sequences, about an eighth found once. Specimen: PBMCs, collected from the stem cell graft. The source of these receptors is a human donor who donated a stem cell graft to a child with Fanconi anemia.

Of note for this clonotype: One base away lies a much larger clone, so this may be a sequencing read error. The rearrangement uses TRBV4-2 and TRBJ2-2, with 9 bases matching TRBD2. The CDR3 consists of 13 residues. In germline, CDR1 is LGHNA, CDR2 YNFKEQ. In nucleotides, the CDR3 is TGTTCCAGTTCTAGCGGGGTTGACGGGGAGCTGTTTTTT. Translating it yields CSSSSGVDGELFF.

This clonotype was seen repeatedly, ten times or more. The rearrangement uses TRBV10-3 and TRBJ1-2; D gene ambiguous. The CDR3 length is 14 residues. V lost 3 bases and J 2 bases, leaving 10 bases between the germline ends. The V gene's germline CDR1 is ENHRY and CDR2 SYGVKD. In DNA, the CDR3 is TGTGCCATCAGTGAAGGGAACTCAAACTATGGCTACACCTTC. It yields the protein CAISEGNSNYGYTF.

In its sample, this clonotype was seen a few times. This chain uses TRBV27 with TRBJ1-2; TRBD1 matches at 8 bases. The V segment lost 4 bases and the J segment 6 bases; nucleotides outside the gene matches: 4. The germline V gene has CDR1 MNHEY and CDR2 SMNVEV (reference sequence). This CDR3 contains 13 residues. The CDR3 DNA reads TGTGCCAGCAGTTCCGGGACAGGCAATGGCTACACCTTC. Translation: CASSSGTGNGYTF.

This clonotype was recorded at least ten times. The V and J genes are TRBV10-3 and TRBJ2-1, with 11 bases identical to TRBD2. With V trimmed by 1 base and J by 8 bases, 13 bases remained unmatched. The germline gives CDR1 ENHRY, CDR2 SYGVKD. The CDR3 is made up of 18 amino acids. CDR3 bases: TGTGCCATCAGTGAGTTACGGACTAGCGGGCCCAGGAGGTATGAGCAGTTCTTC. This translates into CAISELRTSGPRRYEQFF.

The DNA for the CDR3 is TGTGCCAGCAGTTTCGCAGGGACGGGTATTTTGAACACTGAAGCTTTCTTT. This gives the protein CASSFAGTGILNTEAFF. The chain has TRBV12-3 or TRBV12-4 and TRBJ1-1; TRBD1 might be the D (5 bases). The V end was cut by 3 bases, the J end by 0 bases, with 17 bases between. The CDR3 contains 17 residues.

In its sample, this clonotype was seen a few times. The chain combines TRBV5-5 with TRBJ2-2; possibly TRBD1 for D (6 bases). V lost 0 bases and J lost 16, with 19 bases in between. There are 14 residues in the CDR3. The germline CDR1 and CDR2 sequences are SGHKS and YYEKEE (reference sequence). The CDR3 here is CASSLEPGASPSFF. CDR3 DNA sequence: TGTGCCAGCAGCTTGGAGCCAGGGGCCTCGCCCTCGTTTTTT. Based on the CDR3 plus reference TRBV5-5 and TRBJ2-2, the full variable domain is DAGVTQSPTHLIKTRGQQVTLRCSPISGHKSVSWYQQVLGQGPQFIFQYYEKEERGRGNFPDRFSARQFPNYSSELNVNALLLGDSALYLCASSLEPGASPSFFGEGSRLTVL.

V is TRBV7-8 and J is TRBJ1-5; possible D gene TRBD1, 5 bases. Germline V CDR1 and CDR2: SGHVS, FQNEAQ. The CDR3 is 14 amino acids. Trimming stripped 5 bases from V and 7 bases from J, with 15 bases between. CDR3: CASSPDPGIQPQHF. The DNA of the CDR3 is TGTGCCAGCAGCCCCGATCCAGGGATCCAGCCCCAGCATTTT.

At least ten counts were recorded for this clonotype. CDR3 DNA sequence: TGTGCCGCCGGGACAGGGAATGAAAAACTGTTTTTT. This encodes CAAGTGNEKLFF. The rearrangement uses TRBV24-1 and TRBJ1-4; TRBD1 agrees at 9 bases. Germline lookup yields CDR1 KGHDR and CDR2 SFDVKD. The CDR3 is 12 residues long. V lost 12 bases and J lost 5; bases outside the gene matches: 3.

The CDR3: CASSPSGAEAFF. CDR3 DNA sequence: TGTGCCAGCAGTCCCTCCGGGGCTGAAGCTTTCTTT. The gene calls are TRBV6-6 and TRBJ1-1; D gene uncertain. The CDR3 spans 12 residues. Germline loops: CDR1 MNHNY, CDR2 SVGAGI (reference sequence). V was cut by 5 bases and J by 6 bases, with 10 bases left in between.

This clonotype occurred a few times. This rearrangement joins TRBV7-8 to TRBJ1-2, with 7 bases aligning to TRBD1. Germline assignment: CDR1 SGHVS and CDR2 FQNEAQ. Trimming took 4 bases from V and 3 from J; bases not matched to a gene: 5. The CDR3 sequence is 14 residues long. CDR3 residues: CASSSTGTDYGYTF. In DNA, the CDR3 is TGTGCCAGCAGCTCAACCGGGACAGACTATGGCTACACCTTC.

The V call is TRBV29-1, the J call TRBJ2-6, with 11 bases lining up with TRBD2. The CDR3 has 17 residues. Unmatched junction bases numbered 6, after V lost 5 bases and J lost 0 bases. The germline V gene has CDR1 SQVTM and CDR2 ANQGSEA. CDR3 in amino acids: CSVSGTSGDSGANVLTF. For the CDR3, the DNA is TGCAGCGTTTCCGGGACTAGCGGAGACTCTGGGGCCAACGTCCTGACTTTC.

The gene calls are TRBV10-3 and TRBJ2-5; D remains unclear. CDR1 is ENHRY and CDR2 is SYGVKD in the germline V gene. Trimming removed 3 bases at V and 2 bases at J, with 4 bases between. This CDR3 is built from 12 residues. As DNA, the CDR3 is TGTGCCATCAGTGACCATCAAGAGACCCAGTACTTC. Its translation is CAISDHQETQYF.

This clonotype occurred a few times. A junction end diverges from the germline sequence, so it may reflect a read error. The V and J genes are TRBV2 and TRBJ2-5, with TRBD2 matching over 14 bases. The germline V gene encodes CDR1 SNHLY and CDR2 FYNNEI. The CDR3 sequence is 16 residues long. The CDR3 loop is CASRGLAGGPQEAQYF. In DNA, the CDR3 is TGTGCCAGCAGAGGACTAGCGGGGGGTCCGCAAGAGGCCCAGTACTTC.

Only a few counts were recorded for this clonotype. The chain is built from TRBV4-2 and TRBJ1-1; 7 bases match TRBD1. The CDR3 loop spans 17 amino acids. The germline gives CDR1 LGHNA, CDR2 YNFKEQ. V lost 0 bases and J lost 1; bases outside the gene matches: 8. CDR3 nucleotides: TGTGCCAGCAGCCAAGAAGGAGGGGGCTTGGGGAACACTGAAGCTTTCTTT. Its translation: CASSQEGGGLGNTEAFF.

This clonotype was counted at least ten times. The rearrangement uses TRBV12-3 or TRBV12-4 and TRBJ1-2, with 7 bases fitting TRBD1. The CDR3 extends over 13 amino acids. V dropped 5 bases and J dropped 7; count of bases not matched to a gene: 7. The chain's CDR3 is CASSPDRDIGYTF. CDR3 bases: TGTGCCAGCAGTCCAGACAGGGATATTGGCTACACCTTC.

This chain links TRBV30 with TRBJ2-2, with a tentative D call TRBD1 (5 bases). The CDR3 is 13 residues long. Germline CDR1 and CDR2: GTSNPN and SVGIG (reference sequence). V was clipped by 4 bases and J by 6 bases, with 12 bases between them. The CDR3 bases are TGTGCCTGGAACTCCAGGGTAGCCGGGGAGCTGTTTTTT. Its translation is CAWNSRVAGELFF. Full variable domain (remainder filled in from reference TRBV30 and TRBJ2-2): SQTIHQWPATLVQPVGSPLSLECTVEGTSNPNLYWYRQAAGRGLQLLFYSVGIGQISSEVPQNLSASRPQDRQFILSSKKLLLSDSGFYLCAWNSRVAGELFFGEGSRLTVL.

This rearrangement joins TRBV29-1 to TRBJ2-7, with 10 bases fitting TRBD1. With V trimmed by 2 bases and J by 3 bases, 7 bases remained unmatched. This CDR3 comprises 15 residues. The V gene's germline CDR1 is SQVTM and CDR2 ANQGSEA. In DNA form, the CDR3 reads TGCAGCGTTGAACGGGACAGGGGATTTTACTACGAGCAGTACGTC. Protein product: CSVERDRGFYYEQYV.

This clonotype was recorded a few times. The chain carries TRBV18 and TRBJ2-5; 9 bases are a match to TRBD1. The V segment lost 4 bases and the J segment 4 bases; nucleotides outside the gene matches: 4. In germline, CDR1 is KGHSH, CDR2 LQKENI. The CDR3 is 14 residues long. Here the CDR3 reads CASSRQTGGETQYF. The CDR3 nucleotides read TGTGCCAGCTCACGGCAGACAGGGGGAGAGACCCAGTACTTC.

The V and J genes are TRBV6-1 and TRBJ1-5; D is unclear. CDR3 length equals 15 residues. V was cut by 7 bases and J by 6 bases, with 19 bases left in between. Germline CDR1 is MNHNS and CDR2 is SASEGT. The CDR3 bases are TGTGCCAGCACTCCACCCGACGGATGGGGTCAGCCCCAGCATTTT. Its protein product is CASTPPDGWGQPQHF.

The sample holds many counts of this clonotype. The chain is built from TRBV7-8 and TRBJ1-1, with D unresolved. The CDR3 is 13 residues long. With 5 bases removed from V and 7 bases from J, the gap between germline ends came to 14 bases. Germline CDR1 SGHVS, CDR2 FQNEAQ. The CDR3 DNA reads TGTGCCAGCAGCGCCACCTTGAGCAGTGAAGCTTTCTTT. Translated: CASSATLSSEAFF.

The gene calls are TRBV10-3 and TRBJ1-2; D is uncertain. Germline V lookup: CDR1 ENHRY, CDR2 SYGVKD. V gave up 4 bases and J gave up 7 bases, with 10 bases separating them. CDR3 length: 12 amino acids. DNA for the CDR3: TGTGCCATCAGTGGATCGGAAATTGGCTACACCTTC. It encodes CAISGSEIGYTF.

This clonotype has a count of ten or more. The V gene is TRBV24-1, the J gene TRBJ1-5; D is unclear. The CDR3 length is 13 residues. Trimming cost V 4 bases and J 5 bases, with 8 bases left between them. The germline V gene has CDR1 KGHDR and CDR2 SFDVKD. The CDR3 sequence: CATSENGYQPQHF. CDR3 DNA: TGTGCCACCAGTGAGAACGGTTATCAGCCCCAGCATTTT.

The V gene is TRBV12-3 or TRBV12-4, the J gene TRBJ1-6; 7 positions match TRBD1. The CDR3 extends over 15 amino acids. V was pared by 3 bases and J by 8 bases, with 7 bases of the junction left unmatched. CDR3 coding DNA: TGTGCCAGCAGTTTTCGGGGCACAGGGGATTCACCCCTCCACTTT. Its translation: CASSFRGTGDSPLHF.